The 29 T cell receptor beta chains reported below all come from one sample, sequenced in a study of cytomegalovirus exposure and HLA in healthy donors (dated by TCRdb to about 2017). Libraries came from the immunoSEQ multiplex PCR assay. A mixture of 60 forward primers for TCR Vbeta segments and 13 reverse primers for TCR Jbeta segments was used in the multiplex PCR. Drawn from immuneACCESS, this table holds only the in-frame rearrangements with V and J called that TCRdb kept. Clones are partly lost; checked studies trace under half to an unresolved V gene and leave the rest unexplained. For this sample the table gives around 150,000 clones, of which approximately 70% were detected only once. Clones ranked in the top ten supply 7.1% of the sample. The sample comprised PBMCs. Receptor source: a man aged 35 to 55 in good health and CMV-seropositive.

This clone came up once. The J gene is TRBJ1-5, the V gene TRBV30; D uncertain. Germline V gene data show CDR1 as GTSNPN and CDR2 as SVGIG (reference sequence). Between the trimmed V and J ends, which lost 0 bases and 8 bases, there was a span of 8 bases. The CDR3 covers 12 residues. In DNA form, the CDR3 reads TGTGCCTGGAGTGTGGAGAGAGAGCCCCAGCATTTT. Amino acids: CAWSVEREPQHF.

The CDR3 bases are TGTGCCAGCAACGACAGGGGGACTAGCGGCGTAGATACGCAGTATTTT. As protein: CASNDRGTSGVDTQYF. This chain joins TRBV7-2 and TRBJ2-3, with 11 bases fitting TRBD2. The CDR3 has 16 residues. The V gene end was trimmed by 7 bases and the J gene end by 5 bases; junction bases not matched to a gene: 11. Germline V gives CDR1 SGHTA, CDR2 FQGNSA.

This clone was picked up a small number of times. The chain carries TRBV5-1 and TRBJ2-3; 12 nucleotides align to TRBD2. V lost 4 bases, J lost 4 bases, and 10 bases stayed unmatched. This CDR3 has 17 residues. The germline CDR1 and CDR2 sequences are SGHRS and YFSETQ. CDR3 coding DNA: TGCGCCAGCAGCATCTACCGGACTAGCGGGGTAGCAGATACGCAGTATTTT. Residues: CASSIYRTSGVADTQYF.

Only one count was recorded for this clone. The rearrangement links TRBV7-8 to TRBJ2-3; 9 bases line up with TRBD2. The CDR3 is 15 amino acids. V trimming: 3 bases; J trimming: 6 bases; junction bases outside the gene matches: 7. Germline lookup yields CDR1 SGHVS and CDR2 FQNEAQ. The DNA of the CDR3 is TGTGCCAGCAGCTTTTGGGGCGGGGGGGCTGATACGCAGTATTTT. This gives the protein CASSFWGGGADTQYF.

The gene calls are TRBV5-6 and TRBJ1-6; D unresolved. CDR1 is SGHDT and CDR2 is YYEEEE in the germline V gene. V gave up 7 bases and J gave up 1 base, with 9 bases separating them. The CDR3 totals 14 residues. CDR3 sequence reads: CASLRSSYNSPLHF. In DNA, the CDR3 is TGTGCCAGCCTTCGGAGTTCCTATAATTCACCCCTCCACTTT.

The rearrangement uses TRBV11-3 and TRBJ1-1; D unclear. V lost 3 bases and J 1 base, leaving 21 bases between the germline ends. Per germline, CDR1 SGHNT and CDR2 YENEEA. The CDR3 is 18 residues long. CDR3: CASSFGRLHPCRNTEAFF. The DNA of the CDR3 is TGTGCCAGCAGCTTTGGCAGGCTGCACCCATGCCGGAACACTGAAGCTTTCTTT.

This clone was observed once. The V and J genes are TRBV6-1 and TRBJ1-5; no clear D gene. V lost 6 bases and J lost 1, with 4 bases in between. The CDR3 runs 12 residues. CDR1 and CDR2 from the germline V gene are MNHNS and SASEGT. The CDR3 here is CASRESNQPQHF. Here the CDR3 DNA reads TGTGCCAGCAGAGAGAGCAATCAGCCCCAGCATTTT.

This rearrangement joins TRBV30 to TRBJ1-5; TRBD1 might be the D (5 bases). Deletions cut 0 bases from V and 2 bases from J, with 11 bases between. The CDR3 is 15 amino acids. Germline assignment: CDR1 GTSNPN and CDR2 SVGIG (reference sequence). CDR3: CAWSVGGVGNQPQHF. The CDR3 nucleotides read TGTGCCTGGAGTGTAGGAGGGGTGGGCAATCAGCCCCAGCATTTT.

The CDR3 region is CASSSGQRILDTQYF. In nucleotides, the CDR3 is TGCGCCAGCAGCTCGGGACAACGGATACTAGATACGCAGTATTTT. The gene calls are TRBV5-1 and TRBJ2-3, with D perhaps TRBD1 (6 bases). The CDR3 runs 15 residues. Germline lookup yields CDR1 SGHRS and CDR2 YFSETQ. V lost 3 bases, J lost 5 bases, and 16 bases lay in between.

V usage is TRBV28 and J usage is TRBJ1-2, with a weak D call TRBD1 (5 bases). V was cut by 8 bases and J by 5 bases, with 18 bases left in between. Germline V gene lookup returns CDR1 MDHEN and CDR2 SYDVKM. The CDR3 is made up of 14 amino acids. The CDR3 region has the DNA TGTGCCAGCCGAAGTTTCCCGACAGATTATGGCTACACCTTC. This sequence encodes CASRSFPTDYGYTF.

This rearrangement joins TRBV14 to TRBJ2-7, with 11 bases that match TRBD1. Trimming at V came to 4 bases and at J to 1 base, leaving 6 bases not matched to a gene. Looked up from germline, CDR1 is SGHDN and CDR2 is FVKESK. The CDR3 covers 16 residues. CDR3 region: CASSRLGQGASYEQYF. The CDR3 DNA reads as TGTGCCAGCAGCCGCCTAGGACAGGGGGCATCCTACGAGCAGTACTTC.

CDR3 coding DNA: TGTGCCAGCCGTCGGGGGTACGAGCAGTACTTC. This sequence encodes CASRRGYEQYF. The gene calls are TRBV6-6 and TRBJ2-7; D is possibly TRBD2 (6 bases). Germline V gene sequence: CDR1 MNHNY, CDR2 SVGAGI (reference sequence). V was cut by 8 bases and J by 4 bases, with 9 bases left in between. The CDR3 is 11 amino acids.

This clone has just one count. J is TRBJ2-5 and V is TRBV7-9; 7 bases are shared with TRBD1. The J call may be in error: the DNA end matches TRBJ2-7 better. The CDR3 spans 15 residues. The V gene's germline CDR1 is SEHNR and CDR2 FQNEAQ (reference sequence). The CDR3 region has the DNA TGTGCCAGCAGCTTAGGACAGGGCAGGTCCTACGAGCAGTACTTC. This translates into CASSLGQGRSYEQYF.

The chain combines TRBV6-6 with TRBJ2-5, with 9 nucleotides matching TRBD1. The germline V gene has CDR1 MNHNY and CDR2 SVGAGI (reference sequence). The CDR3 runs 13 residues. V was clipped by 7 bases and J by 3 bases; unmatched bases: 3. The CDR3 nucleotides are TGTGCCAGCACCCGGGACAGGGAAGAGACCCAGTACTTC. Translating it yields CASTRDREETQYF.

J is TRBJ2-7 and V is TRBV9; 10 bases map to TRBD2. CDR1 SGDLS and CDR2 YYNGEE come from the germline V gene. V was pared by 3 bases and J by 0 bases, with 6 bases of the junction left unmatched. The CDR3 runs 16 residues. Written as DNA, the CDR3 is TGTGCCAGCAGCGCCACTGGACTAGCGGACTCCTACGAGCAGTACTTC. Translation gives CASSATGLADSYEQYF.

CDR3 loop: CASSRQGAEKLFF. As DNA, the CDR3 is TGTGCCAGCAGTCGACAGGGGGCAGAAAAACTGTTTTTT. The gene calls are TRBV2 and TRBJ1-4; TRBD1 matches 10 bases. The trim removed 5 bases at V and 8 bases at J, leaving 2 bases unmatched. The CDR3 covers 13 residues. CDR1 SNHLY and CDR2 FYNNEI come from the germline V gene.

This chain connects TRBV7-9 to TRBJ1-6; D is unresolved. Trimming removed 5 bases at V and 7 bases at J, with 15 bases between. CDR3 length equals 15 residues. CDR1 is SEHNR, CDR2 FQNEAQ, per germline (reference sequence). For the CDR3, the DNA is TGTGCCAGCAGCCCTGTAGGAAGGGAGAATTCACCCCTCCACTTT. This gives the protein CASSPVGRENSPLHF.

This clone was seen a handful of times. V gene TRBV5-6 combines with J gene TRBJ1-1; a possible D gene is TRBD1 (5 bases). Germline values: CDR1 SGHDT, CDR2 YYEEEE. The CDR3 consists of 16 residues. Trimming removed 0 bases at V and 0 bases at J, with 12 bases between. The CDR3 protein is CASSLGSRGMNTEAFF. The CDR3 DNA follows: TGTGCCAGCAGCTTGGGGTCCCGGGGGATGAACACTGAAGCTTTCTTT.

The V call is TRBV19, the J call TRBJ2-7; maybe TRBD2 (6 bases). V was clipped by 7 bases and J by 6 bases, with 22 bases between them. CDR3 length: 15 residues. Germline CDR1 LNHDA, CDR2 SQIVND (reference sequence). The CDR3 region has the DNA TGTGCCAGTACTCACCGGGAGAGTGGTGGCCGCGAGCAGTACTTC. It specifies CASTHRESGGREQYF. Based on the CDR3 plus reference TRBV19 and TRBJ2-7, the full variable domain is DGGITQSPKYLFRKEGQNVTLSCEQNLNHDAMYWYRQDPGQGLRLIYYSQIVNDFQKGDIAEGYSVSREKKESFPLTVTSAQKNPTAFYLCASTHRESGGREQYFGPGTRLTVT.

This rearrangement joins TRBV4-3 to TRBJ1-2, with TRBD1 as a possible D gene (5 bases). V was shortened by 0 bases and J by 7 bases, with 12 bases between the two germline ends. CDR1 and CDR2 from the germline V gene are LGHNA and YSLEER. CDR3 length: 14 residues. The CDR3 protein is CASSQDRAGGGYTF. Here the CDR3 DNA reads TGCGCCAGCAGCCAAGATCGAGCCGGGGGTGGCTACACCTTC.

The chain couples TRBV9 to TRBJ2-4, with 8 bases aligning to TRBD1. This CDR3 has 19 amino acids. CDR1 and CDR2 (germline): SGDLS, YYNGEE. With 0 bases clipped from V and 0 bases from J, the junction kept 11 bases outside the gene matches. The CDR3 loop is CASSVAPTQGAGAKNIQYF. The DNA for the CDR3 is TGTGCCAGCAGCGTAGCCCCAACTCAGGGGGCGGGAGCCAAAAACATTCAGTACTTC.

The sample holds a few counts of this clone. Other DNA sequences from this sample encode an identical CDR3 as well. The chain couples TRBV5-4 to TRBJ2-5; TRBD1 matches at 8 bases. The germline V gene has CDR1 SGHNT and CDR2 YYREEE (reference sequence). The CDR3 extends over 14 amino acids. J was trimmed by 5 bases and V by 3 bases; bases with no gene match: 6. CDR3 loop: CASSSGQGRETQYF. CDR3 sequence (DNA): TGTGCCAGCAGCTCCGGACAGGGAAGGGAGACCCAGTACTTC.

This chain links TRBV9 with TRBJ2-2; 11 nucleotides agree with TRBD2. V was pared by 4 bases and J by 4 bases, with 3 bases of the junction left unmatched. The germline V gene has CDR1 SGDLS and CDR2 YYNGEE. The CDR3 spans 15 residues. In nucleotides, the CDR3 is TGTGCCAGCAGCAAGACTAGCGGGGCCACCGGGGAGCTGTTTTTT. Translation: CASSKTSGATGELFF. Using reference TRBV9 and TRBJ2-2 for the parts outside the CDR3, the full variable domain is DSGVTQTPKHLITATGQRVTLRCSPRSGDLSVYWYQQSLDQGLQFLIQYYNGEERAKGNILERFSAQQFPDLHSELNLSSLELGDSALYFCASSKTSGATGELFFGEGSRLTVL.

J is TRBJ1-4 and V is TRBV2; 9 bases agree with TRBD1. V trimming: 9 bases; J trimming: 8 bases; junction bases outside the gene matches: 7. The length of the CDR3 is 13 residues. Per germline, CDR1 SNHLY and CDR2 FYNNEI. The CDR3 here is CASSGQGREKLFF. The CDR3 DNA reads as TGTGCCAGTTCGGGACAGGGACGAGAAAAACTGTTTTTT.

The genes are TRBV7-9 and TRBJ2-1; D perhaps matches TRBD1 (5 bases). This CDR3 contains 15 residues. Trimming took 5 bases from V and 6 from J, leaving 17 bases between them. The germline CDR1 and CDR2 sequences are SEHNR and FQNEAQ (reference sequence). The CDR3 region is CASSAYRTPPNEQFF. For the CDR3, the DNA is TGTGCCAGCAGCGCCTACAGGACACCGCCCAATGAGCAGTTCTTC.

This sequence joins TRBV6-1 and TRBJ2-3; D remains ambiguous. The CDR3 covers 16 residues. Trimming removed 2 bases at V and 3 bases at J, with 15 bases between. Germline V gene data show CDR1 as MNHNS and CDR2 as SASEGT. CDR3: CASSERKRVGTDTQYF. The CDR3 region has the DNA TGTGCCAGCAGTGAACGGAAACGTGTCGGGACAGATACGCAGTATTTT.

The V call is TRBV5-1, the J call TRBJ2-3; 9 positions agree with TRBD1. Germline trimming cut 7 bases from V and 6 bases from J; bases unmatched to any gene: 9. The length of the CDR3 is 14 residues. Germline values: CDR1 SGHRS, CDR2 YFSETQ. In DNA form, the CDR3 reads TGCGCCAGCTCCGGGACAGGGAGTAAGGATACGCAGTATTTT. Amino acid sequence: CASSGTGSKDTQYF.

This clone qualifies as medium-sized (0.01 to 0.1%). The chain has TRBV4-3 and TRBJ2-6, with 12 bases fitting TRBD2. Germline V CDR1 and CDR2: LGHNA, YSLEER. V lost 0 bases and J lost 0; bases outside the gene matches: 6. The CDR3 is 20 residues long. This CDR3 reads CASSQEETSGGPSGANVLTF. The CDR3 coding sequence is TGCGCCAGCAGCCAAGAAGAGACTAGCGGGGGCCCCTCTGGGGCCAACGTCCTGACTTTC.

The chain combines TRBV25-1 with TRBJ1-4; D gene ambiguous. This CDR3 has 13 amino acids. Trimming stripped 6 bases from V and 4 bases from J, with 9 bases between. The germline gives CDR1 MGHDK, CDR2 SYGVNS. CDR3 residues: CASRDGGNEKLFF. The CDR3 region has the DNA TGTGCCAGCAGAGACGGAGGTAATGAAAAACTGTTTTTT.